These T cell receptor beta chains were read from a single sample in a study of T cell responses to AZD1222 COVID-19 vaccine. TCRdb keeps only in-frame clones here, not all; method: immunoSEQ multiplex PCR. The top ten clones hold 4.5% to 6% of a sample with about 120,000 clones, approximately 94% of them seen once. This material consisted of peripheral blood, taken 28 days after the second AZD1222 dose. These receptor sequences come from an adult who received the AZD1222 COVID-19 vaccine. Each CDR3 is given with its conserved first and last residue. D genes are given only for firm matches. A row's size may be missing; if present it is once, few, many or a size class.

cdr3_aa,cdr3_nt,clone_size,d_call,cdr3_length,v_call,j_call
CASSVGKHTEAFF,TGTGCCAGCAGCGTAGGAAAGCACACTGAAGCTTTCTTT,NA,NA,13,TRBV9,TRBJ1-1
CASSQGTWEVYGYTF,TGTGCCAGCAGCCAGGGCACCTGGGAGGTCTATGGCTACACCTTC,NA,NA,15,TRBV3-1/TRBV3-2,TRBJ1-2
CASSLARQSGGCNQPQHF,TGTGCTAGCAGCTTAGCTAGACAATCAGGGGGCTGCAATCAGCCCCAGCATTTT,NA,TRBD1,18,TRBV7-7,TRBJ1-5
CASSLTGQYNEKLFF,TGTGCCAGCAGCTTAACGGGACAGTATAATGAAAAACTGTTTTTT,NA,TRBD1,15,TRBV7-2,TRBJ1-4
CATNPRSYNEQFF,TGTGCCACCAACCCCCGATCCTACAATGAGCAGTTCTTC,NA,NA,13,TRBV6-2/TRBV6-3,TRBJ2-1
CASSGGYGALRGRIPYEQYF,TGCGCCAGCAGCGGGGGGTACGGGGCCCTTCGCGGGAGAATTCCCTACGAGCAGTACTTC,once,TRBD2,20,TRBV5-1,TRBJ2-7
CATKTLTGAGELFF,TGCGCCACCAAAACTTTGACAGGGGCCGGGGAGCTGTTTTTT,NA,TRBD1,14,TRBV5-1,TRBJ2-2
CASSSGTGANYGYTF,TGCGCCAGCAGCTCCGGGACAGGGGCTAACTATGGCTACACCTTC,once,TRBD1,15,TRBV5-1,TRBJ1-2
CASSFGQRRQTYEQYF,TGTGCCAGCAGCTTTGGACAGCGACGCCAGACCTACGAGCAGTACTTC,NA,NA,16,TRBV7-2,TRBJ2-7
CASNQGANLNQPQHF,TGTGCCAGCAACCAGGGGGCGAATTTAAATCAGCCCCAGCATTTT,NA,TRBD1,15,TRBV2,TRBJ1-5
CASSSKFLAERTYEQYF,TGTGCCAGCAGCTCAAAATTTCTAGCGGAACGAACCTACGAGCAGTACTTC,NA,TRBD2,17,TRBV5-5,TRBJ2-7
CASSLAGGDRSQFF,TGTGCCAGCAGCTTAGCGGGAGGAGATCGTTCGCAGTTCTTC,NA,NA,14,TRBV7-9,TRBJ2-1
CASSLSTLAGGNEQFF,TGTGCCAGCAGCTTATCAACTCTAGCGGGGGGGAATGAGCAGTTCTTC,NA,TRBD2,16,TRBV7-2,TRBJ2-1
CSGRQDLNTEAFF,TGCAGCGGCAGACAGGACCTGAACACTGAAGCTTTCTTT,NA,NA,13,TRBV29-1,TRBJ1-1
CASSQDYSGGRTDTQYF,TGCGCCAGCAGCCAAGATTATTCGGGAGGCCGCACAGATACGCAGTATTTT,NA,TRBD2,17,TRBV4-3,TRBJ2-3
CASSQTLLKEQYF,TGTGCCAGCAGTCAAACCCTCCTTAAGGAGCAGTACTTC,NA,NA,13,TRBV2,TRBJ2-7
CASSPPGQFYYAF,TGTGCCAGCAGCCCACCGGGACAATTTTATTACGCTTTC,once,NA,13,TRBV7-8,TRBJ1-2
CASSQLQGLGADTQYF,TGTGCCAGCAGCCAGTTGCAGGGACTAGGGGCAGATACGCAGTATTTT,NA,TRBD2,16,TRBV4-2,TRBJ2-3
CAISVRGETQYF,TGTGCCATCAGTGTGCGGGGAGAGACCCAGTACTTC,NA,NA,12,TRBV10-3,TRBJ2-5
CASFSQQRANYGYTF,TGTGCCAGTTTTTCCCAACAGCGAGCTAACTATGGCTACACCTTC,once,NA,15,TRBV19,TRBJ1-2
CASSVVGSGRDEQFF,TGTGCCAGCAGCGTAGTCGGTAGCGGGCGGGATGAGCAGTTCTTC,NA,TRBD2,15,TRBV9,TRBJ2-1
CASSSREGRADTQYF,TGCGCCAGCAGCTCTCGAGAGGGGCGGGCAGATACGCAGTATTTT,NA,NA,15,TRBV4-3,TRBJ2-3
CASSLVLGDGYTF,TGTGCCAGCAGCTTAGTTTTAGGGGATGGCTACACCTTC,NA,NA,13,TRBV7-2,TRBJ1-2
CASSQVRAGNTEAFF,TGTGCCAGCAGCCAAGTCAGGGCCGGGAACACTGAAGCTTTCTTT,NA,NA,15,TRBV5-6,TRBJ1-1
CAISESAGGTDTQYF,TGTGCCATCAGTGAGTCGGCAGGGGGAACAGATACGCAGTATTTT,NA,TRBD1,15,TRBV10-3,TRBJ2-3
CASSLRGTSTDTQYF,TGCGCCAGCAGCTTGCGGGGGACTAGCACAGATACGCAGTATTTT,NA,NA,15,TRBV5-1,TRBJ2-3
CASSQTRGGNTDTQYF,TGTGCCAGCAGCCAAACCCGGGGGGGTAACACAGATACGCAGTATTTT,NA,TRBD2,16,TRBV14,TRBJ2-3
CASHLTGGVADTQYF,TGTGCCAGCCATTTGACAGGGGGCGTAGCAGATACGCAGTATTTT,NA,TRBD1,15,TRBV13,TRBJ2-3
CASSPRGAGTEAFF,TGTGCCAGCTCACCTCGAGGGGCGGGCACTGAAGCTTTCTTT,once,NA,14,TRBV18,TRBJ1-1
CASSFRLDRYGYTF,TGTGCCAGCAGCTTCCGGCTAGACCGGTATGGCTACACCTTC,few,NA,14,TRBV5-6,TRBJ1-2
CASSMHGGGGYTF,TGTGCCAGTAGTATGCATGGGGGGGGAGGCTACACCTTC,NA,NA,13,TRBV19,TRBJ1-2
CASSQDQGTDTDTQYF,TGCGCCAGCAGCCAAGATCAGGGGACTGACACAGATACGCAGTATTTT,NA,NA,16,TRBV4-3,TRBJ2-3